These T cell receptor beta chains were read from a single sample in a study of blood T cell repertoires in COVID-19. Generated by immunoSEQ multiplex PCR, the TCRdb table keeps only in-frame clones and is missing some. The data show 130,000 to 150,000 clones, around 85% seen once. The sample consisted of peripheral blood. The receptors come from a woman aged 55-70 years with COVID-19, enrolled during active disease. Both conserved end residues are part of each CDR3. D genes are given only for firm matches. Only some rows state a clone size, as once, few, many or a class for expanded clones.

d_gene	abundance	v_gene	j_gene	CDR3aa	CDR3nt
.	.	TRBV11-1	TRBJ2-2	CAIVGGGELFF	TGTGCCATCGTCGGAGGCGGGGAGCTGTTTTTT
.	.	TRBV5-5	TRBJ1-1	CASSPAGGNTEAFF	TGTGCCAGCAGCCCTGCGGGTGGGAACACTGAAGCTTTCTTT
.	.	TRBV24-1	TRBJ2-2	CATSDVTGMAGELFF	TGTGCCACCAGTGATGTAACAGGGATGGCCGGGGAGCTGTTTTTT
.	.	TRBV7-9	TRBJ2-5	CASSRASAGETQYF	TGTGCCAGCAGCCGGGCCAGCGCGGGGGAGACCCAGTACTTC
.	.	TRBV5-1	TRBJ2-4	CASSLGVTTGNIQYF	TGCGCCAGCAGCTTGGGCGTTACCACGGGGAACATTCAGTACTTC
TRBD2	.	TRBV7-2	TRBJ2-2	CASSISGADTGELFF	TGTGCCAGCAGCATTAGCGGGGCCGACACCGGGGAGCTGTTTTTT
TRBD1	.	TRBV30	TRBJ2-7	CAWRLRGGSKYEQYF	TGTGCCTGGAGGCTCCGAGGGGGCTCTAAATACGAGCAGTACTTC
TRBD1	few	TRBV2	TRBJ2-3	CASSLDRSADTQYF	TGTGCCAGCAGTCTGGACAGGTCGGCAGATACGCAGTATTTT
TRBD1	.	TRBV7-9	TRBJ2-7	CASSIDRGQVEQYF	TGTGCCAGCAGCATCGACAGGGGCCAGGTGGAGCAGTACTTC
TRBD2	.	TRBV6-5	TRBJ2-7	CARRLRGLVYEQYF	TGTGCCCGCAGGTTGAGGGGACTAGTCTACGAGCAGTACTTC
TRBD1	once	TRBV13	TRBJ2-7	CASSLEQGNEQYF	TGTGCCAGCAGCCTAGAACAGGGGAACGAGCAGTACTTC
TRBD1	.	TRBV5-1	TRBJ1-3	CASSLQGDRGLISSGNTIYF	TGCGCCAGCAGCTTGCAAGGGGACAGGGGGTTGATAAGCTCTGGAAACACCATATATTTT
TRBD1	.	TRBV4-3	TRBJ1-6	CASSQDRDRISPLHF	TGCGCCAGCAGCCAAGATAGGGACAGGATATCACCCCTCCACTTT
TRBD1	.	TRBV6-5	TRBJ2-7	CASSHRDRGLEEQYF	TGTGCCAGCAGTCACCGGGACAGGGGGCTGGAAGAGCAGTACTTC
.	.	TRBV29-1	TRBJ2-3	CSVASGGTQYF	TGCAGCGTTGCGAGCGGTGGGACGCAGTATTTT
TRBD1	few	TRBV5-1	TRBJ1-2	CASSFLGTGDGYTF	TGCGCCAGCAGCTTCCTGGGGACAGGGGATGGCTACACCTTC
.	.	TRBV12-3/TRBV12-4	TRBJ1-1	CASSLLSGTEAFF	TGTGCCAGCAGCCTGCTTAGCGGAACTGAAGCTTTCTTT
TRBD2	.	TRBV6-2/TRBV6-3	TRBJ2-1	CASSYTSGGYNEQFF	TGTGCCAGCAGTTACACTAGCGGGGGATACAATGAGCAGTTCTTC
TRBD2	.	TRBV11-3	TRBJ2-1	CASSGTSGGHEQFF	TGTGCCAGCAGCGGGACTAGCGGGGGCCATGAGCAGTTCTTC
.	.	TRBV30	TRBJ2-7	CAFTDSYEQYF	TGTGCCTTCACGGACAGCTACGAGCAGTACTTC
TRBD1	.	TRBV4-1	TRBJ1-2	CASEGTGKNYGYTF	TGCGCCAGCGAAGGGACAGGGAAGAACTATGGCTACACCTTC
TRBD1	.	TRBV15	TRBJ1-6	CATVDRGLSYNSPLHF	TGTGCCACCGTTGACAGGGGGCTCTCCTATAATTCACCCCTCCACTTT
.	.	TRBV5-4	TRBJ2-7	CASSFDFYEQYF	TGTGCCAGCAGCTTCGACTTTTACGAGCAGTACTTC
TRBD1	.	TRBV28	TRBJ1-2	CASSFGQGKDGYTF	TGTGCCAGCAGTTTTGGACAGGGTAAGGATGGCTACACCTTC
TRBD1	.	TRBV7-8	TRBJ2-7	CASSLSLGQGRYEQYF	TGTGCCAGCAGCTTAAGCCTGGGACAGGGGAGGTACGAGCAGTACTTC
.	.	TRBV20-1	TRBJ2-2	CSASVRLGVAGELFF	TGCAGTGCTAGTGTTCGGCTAGGGGTGGCCGGGGAGCTGTTTTTT
.	.	TRBV7-3	TRBJ2-1	CASSSFMGTPEQFF	TGTGCCAGCAGCTCCTTTATGGGGACACCTGAGCAGTTCTTC
TRBD2	.	TRBV7-3	TRBJ2-1	CASSLEGLSYNEQFF	TGTGCCAGCAGCTTGGAGGGACTATCCTACAATGAGCAGTTCTTC
.	.	TRBV3-1/TRBV3-2	TRBJ1-1	CASSQWEKTEAFF	TGTGCCAGCAGCCAATGGGAGAAGACTGAAGCTTTCTTT
.	.	TRBV5-1	TRBJ1-1	CASSLDPGSTEAFF	TGCGCCAGCAGCTTGGATCCAGGCTCCACTGAAGCTTTCTTT
.	.	TRBV10-3	TRBJ2-7	CAISETVTEQYF	TGTGCCATCAGTGAAACGGTGACTGAGCAGTACTTC
TRBD1	.	TRBV7-9	TRBJ1-3	CASSRTGASGNTIYF	TGTGCCAGCAGCCGGACAGGTGCCTCTGGAAACACCATATATTTT
TRBD2	.	TRBV7-7	TRBJ2-5	CASSLTSGVGETQYF	TGTGCTAGCAGCTTGACTAGCGGGGTCGGAGAGACCCAGTACTTC
.	.	TRBV3-1/TRBV3-2	TRBJ1-2	CASSPPDRPYGYTF	TGTGCCAGCAGCCCCCCCGACAGGCCCTATGGCTACACCTTC
TRBD1	.	TRBV19	TRBJ1-5	CASRGTGGLNQPQHF	TGTGCCAGTAGAGGGACAGGGGGGCTTAATCAGCCCCAGCATTTT
TRBD2	once	TRBV5-1	TRBJ2-3	CASSPGGVGLDTQYF	TGCGCCAGCAGCCCGGGAGGTGTCGGACTTGATACGCAGTATTTT
.	.	TRBV5-5	TRBJ2-1	CASSLNAAGEFYEQFF	TGTGCCAGCAGCTTGAACGCGGCAGGGGAATTCTATGAGCAGTTCTTC